This entry is about one T cell receptor (beta chain). The repertoire was sequenced with immunoSEQ multiplex PCR; TCRdb's copy has only in-frame clones and lacks some. Among approximately 70,000 clones, around 90% were seen once, and the ten largest hold approximately 1.6%. This record comes from a study of T cell changes during pregnancy in multiple sclerosis. CDR3 length equals 15 residues. Germline V gene lookup returns CDR1 KGHSH and CDR2 LQKENI. Trimming left V 4 bases short and J 5 bases short, with 17 bases between. Sequencing used peripheral blood, obtained in the first trimester of pregnancy. The clonotype comes from a female donor in good health, enrolled as a control in a pregnancy study. The chain joins TRBV18 to TRBJ1-1, with D possibly being TRBD1 (5 bases). The chain's CDR3 is CASSRDSPKDTEAFF. The CDR3, as DNA: TGTGCCAGCTCACGCGACAGTCCCAAGGATACTGAAGCTTTCTTT. The full variable domain, in which reference TRBV18 and TRBJ1-1 provide the parts outside the CDR3, is NAGVMQNPRHLVRRRGQEARLRCSPMKGHSHVYWYRQLPEEGLKFMVYLQKENIIDESGMPKERFSAEFPKEGPSILRIQQVVRGDSAAYFCASSRDSPKDTEAFFGQGTRLTVV.